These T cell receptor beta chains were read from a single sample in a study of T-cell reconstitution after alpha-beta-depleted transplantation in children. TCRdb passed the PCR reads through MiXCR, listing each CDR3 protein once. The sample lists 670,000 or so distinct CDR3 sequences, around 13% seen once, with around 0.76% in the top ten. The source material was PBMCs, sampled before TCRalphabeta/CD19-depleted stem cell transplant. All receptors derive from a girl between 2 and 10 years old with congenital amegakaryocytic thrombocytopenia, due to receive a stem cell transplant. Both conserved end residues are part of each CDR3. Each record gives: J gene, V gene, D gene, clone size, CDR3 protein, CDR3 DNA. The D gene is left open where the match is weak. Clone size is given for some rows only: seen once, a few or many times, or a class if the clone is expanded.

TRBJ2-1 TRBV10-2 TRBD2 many CASTLAGGGYNEQFF TGCGCCAGCACCCTAGCGGGAGGGGGTTACAATGAGCAGTTCTTC
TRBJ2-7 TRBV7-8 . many CASSLAQRNYEQYF TGTGCCAGCAGCTTAGCACAGAGAAACTACGAGCAGTACTTC
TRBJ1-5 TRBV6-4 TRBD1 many CASSGTGGEQPQHF TGTGCCAGCAGCGGGACAGGGGGCGAGCAGCCCCAGCATTTT
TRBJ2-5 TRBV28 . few CACRGATQYF TGTGCCTGTCGAGGTGCGACCCAGTACTTC
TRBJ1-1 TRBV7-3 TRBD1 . CASSLKGGRTEAFF TGTGCCAGCAGCTTGAAAGGGGGCCGCACTGAAGCTTTCTTT
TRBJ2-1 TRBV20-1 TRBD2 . CSASTSGARGEQFF TGCAGTGCTAGTACTAGCGGTGCAAGGGGTGAGCAGTTCTTC
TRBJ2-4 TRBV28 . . CASRETAGIQYF TGTGCCAGCAGGGAGACGGCGGGCATTCAGTACTTC
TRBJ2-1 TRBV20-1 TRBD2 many CSARMPSGFMDEQFF TGCAGTGCTAGGATGCCTAGCGGCTTCATGGATGAGCAGTTCTTC
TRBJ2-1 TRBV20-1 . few CSAGAARSLGGEQFF TGCAGTGCTGGGGCTGCACGCTCTCTGGGTGGTGAGCAGTTCTTC
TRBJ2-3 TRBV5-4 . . CASSLPSLGTDTQYF TGTGCCAGCAGCTTGCCTAGCCTAGGCACAGATACGCAGTATTTT
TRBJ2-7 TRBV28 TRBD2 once CASSLGTSGRSEQYF TGTGCCAGCAGTTTAGGGACTAGCGGGAGAAGCGAGCAGTACTTC
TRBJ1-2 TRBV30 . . CARSTAWDGYTF TGTGCCCGGAGTACGGCGTGGGATGGCTACACCTTC
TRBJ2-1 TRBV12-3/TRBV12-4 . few CASSRKAPSYNEQFF TGTGCCAGCAGCCGGAAGGCCCCTTCCTACAATGAGCAGTTCTTC
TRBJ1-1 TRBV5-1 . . CASSGGTRLVDTEAFF TGCGCCAGCAGCGGCGGGACCAGGCTTGTCGACACTGAAGCTTTCTTT
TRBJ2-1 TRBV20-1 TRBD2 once CSAQKTSGYSYNEQFF TGCAGTGCTCAGAAGACTAGCGGGTACTCCTACAATGAGCAGTTCTTC
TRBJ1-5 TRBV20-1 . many CSARMGVPNQPQHF TGCAGTGCTAGAATGGGAGTTCCCAATCAGCCCCAGCATTTT
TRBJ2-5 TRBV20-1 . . CSASGRVGETQYF TGCAGTGCTAGCGGTCGGGTGGGAGAGACCCAGTACTTC
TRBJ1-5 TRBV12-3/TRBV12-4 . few CASSLGRKDQPQHF TGTGCCAGCAGTTTAGGCAGGAAAGATCAGCCCCAGCATTTT
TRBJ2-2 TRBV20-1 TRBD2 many CSATGTRNTGELFF TGCAGTGCGACCGGGACTAGAAATACCGGGGAGCTGTTTTTT
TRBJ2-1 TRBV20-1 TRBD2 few CSATPFGRANNEQFF TGCAGTGCTACCCCTTTTGGGAGGGCCAACAATGAGCAGTTCTTC
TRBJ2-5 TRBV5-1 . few CASVSGNQETQYF TGCGCCAGTGTCAGCGGAAACCAAGAGACCCAGTACTTC
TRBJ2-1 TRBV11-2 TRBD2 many CASSSGLAAYNEQFF TGTGCCAGCAGCTCGGGACTAGCGGCCTACAATGAGCAGTTCTTC
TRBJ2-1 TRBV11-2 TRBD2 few CASSLWLFVGREGSYNEQFF TGTGCCAGCAGCTTATGGTTATTTGTCGGGCGGGAGGGATCCTACAATGAGCAGTTCTTC
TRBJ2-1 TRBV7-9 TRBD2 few CASSQGTISSYNEQFF TGTGCCAGCAGCCAAGGGACTATCAGCTCCTACAATGAGCAGTTCTTC
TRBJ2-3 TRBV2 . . CASGGGSLDTQYF TGTGCCAGCGGTGGGGGATCACTGGATACGCAGTATTTT
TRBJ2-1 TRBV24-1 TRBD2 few CATSDYGLAGNNEQFF TGTGCCACCAGTGACTATGGACTAGCGGGAAACAATGAGCAGTTCTTC
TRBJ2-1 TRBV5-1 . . CASRPPHFDGGNNEQFF TGCGCCAGCAGGCCACCTCACTTCGATGGTGGAAACAATGAGCAGTTCTTC
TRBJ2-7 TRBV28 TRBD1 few CASSLTGQTYEQYF TGTGCCAGCAGTTTAACGGGACAGACCTACGAGCAGTACTTC
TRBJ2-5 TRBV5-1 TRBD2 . CASSLAGTSIVETQYF TGCGCCAGCAGCTTGGCCGGGACTAGCATCGTCGAGACCCAGTACTTC
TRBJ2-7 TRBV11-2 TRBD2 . CASSADRPLPGTRTYEQYF TGTGCCAGCAGCGCAGACAGACCGCTACCCGGGACTAGGACTTACGAGCAGTACTTC
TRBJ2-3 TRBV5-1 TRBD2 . CASGPTGLADPDTQYF TGCGCCAGCGGCCCTACCGGACTAGCGGATCCAGATACGCAGTATTTT
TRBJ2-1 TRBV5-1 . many CASSPWTDYNEQFF TGCGCCAGCAGCCCTTGGACGGACTACAATGAGCAGTTCTTC
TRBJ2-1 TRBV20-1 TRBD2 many CSALKLAGGHNEQFF TGCAGTGCCTTAAAACTAGCGGGAGGGCACAATGAGCAGTTCTTC
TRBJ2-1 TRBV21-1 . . CASSNIGAGPYNEQFF TGTGCCAGCAGCAACATAGGAGCGGGACCCTACAATGAGCAGTTCTTC
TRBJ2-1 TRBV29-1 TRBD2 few CSATLTSGEYNEQFF TGCAGCGCCACCCTGACTAGCGGGGAGTACAATGAGCAGTTCTTC
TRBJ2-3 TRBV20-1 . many CSATGSPTWGTDTQYF TGCAGTGCTACGGGGTCGCCTACTTGGGGTACAGATACGCAGTATTTT
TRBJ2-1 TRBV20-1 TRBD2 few CSARDPGGEFARDEQFF TGCAGTGCTAGAGACCCGGGAGGGGAATTCGCTCGCGATGAGCAGTTCTTC
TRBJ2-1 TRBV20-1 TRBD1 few CSARGGKGAVGEQFF TGCAGTGCTAGAGGTGGAAAGGGGGCTGTCGGTGAGCAGTTCTTC
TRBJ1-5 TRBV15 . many CATSRTGQDQPQHF TGTGCCACCAGCAGAACGGGACAAGATCAGCCCCAGCATTTT
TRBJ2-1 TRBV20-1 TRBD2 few CSARPGAASGVSPQFF TGCAGTGCTAGGCCCGGGGCGGCTAGCGGGGTATCCCCGCAGTTCTTC
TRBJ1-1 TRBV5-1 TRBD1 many CASSSGTVASSWKAFF TGCGCCAGCAGCTCGGGGACAGTAGCTAGCTCCTGGAAAGCTTTCTTT